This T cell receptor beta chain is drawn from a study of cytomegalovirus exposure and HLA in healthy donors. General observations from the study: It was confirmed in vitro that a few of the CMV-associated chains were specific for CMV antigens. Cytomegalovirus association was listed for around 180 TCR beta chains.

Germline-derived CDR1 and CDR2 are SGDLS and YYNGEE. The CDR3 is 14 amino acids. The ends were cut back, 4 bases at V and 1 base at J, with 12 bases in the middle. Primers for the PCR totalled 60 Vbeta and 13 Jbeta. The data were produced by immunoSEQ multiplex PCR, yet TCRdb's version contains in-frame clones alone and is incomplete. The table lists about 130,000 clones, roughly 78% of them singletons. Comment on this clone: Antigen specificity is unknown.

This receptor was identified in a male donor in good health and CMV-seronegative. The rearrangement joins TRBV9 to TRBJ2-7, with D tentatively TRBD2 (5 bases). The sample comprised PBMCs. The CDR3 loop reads CASSPGLGSYEQYF. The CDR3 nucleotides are TGTGCCAGCAGCCCCGGACTTGGGTCCTACGAGCAGTACTTC.